This TCR beta chain was sequenced in a study of Tregs in tolerant kidney transplant recipients. The germline gives CDR1 SGHTA, CDR2 FQGNSA. Between the trimmed V and J ends, which lost 2 bases and 1 base, there was a span of 9 bases. The CDR3 has 15 residues. Produced via immunoSEQ multiplex PCR; TCRdb's table is partial and in-frame only. The sample shows over 50,000 clones, 83% of them seen only once. The TCR sequence derives from a human donor in good health. The sample was CD4+ T cells from blood. The chain combines TRBV7-2 with TRBJ1-5, with D perhaps TRBD1 (6 bases). DNA for the CDR3: TGTGCCAGCAGCTTAAGGGGGGCGAGCAATCAGCCCCAGCATTTT. Translation gives CASSLRGASNQPQHF.